These T cell receptor beta chains were read from a single sample in a study of shared clonotypes between healthy human individuals. TCRdb's copy holds only in-frame clones and misses some; the assay was immunoSEQ multiplex PCR. The data contain over a million clones, roughly 95% of them singletons. The material sequenced was naive CD4+ T cells sorted from blood. These receptors all stem from a man aged 30 to 45 in good health. The CDR3 runs from the conserved cysteine through the conserved F or W. The order of the fields is V gene, clone size, J gene, D gene, CDR3 protein. D genes are given only for firm matches. Clone size is shown for a subset of rows, as once, few, many or a class of expanded clone.

v_call: TRBV28
clone_size: .
j_call: TRBJ2-1
d_call: .
cdr3_aa: CASSFGVNEQFF

v_call: TRBV5-1
clone_size: .
j_call: TRBJ2-1
d_call: TRBD2
cdr3_aa: CASSKGSSGTSYNEQFF

v_call: TRBV4-2
clone_size: once
j_call: TRBJ2-7
d_call: TRBD1
cdr3_aa: CASSPTTGLPYEQYF

v_call: TRBV9
clone_size: .
j_call: TRBJ1-1
d_call: .
cdr3_aa: CASSRAPVNTEAFF

v_call: TRBV5-6
clone_size: .
j_call: TRBJ2-7
d_call: TRBD2
cdr3_aa: CASSYRRGLGVHEQYF

v_call: TRBV27
clone_size: .
j_call: TRBJ2-2
d_call: .
cdr3_aa: CASSTGIGRPGELFF

v_call: TRBV7-2
clone_size: .
j_call: TRBJ2-7
d_call: TRBD2
cdr3_aa: CASSSHHSGRVAYEQYF

v_call: TRBV7-8
clone_size: .
j_call: TRBJ2-2
d_call: .
cdr3_aa: CASSWGTGELFF

v_call: TRBV5-4
clone_size: .
j_call: TRBJ1-1
d_call: TRBD1
cdr3_aa: CASSFPTGVGTEAFF

v_call: TRBV11-2
clone_size: .
j_call: TRBJ2-7
d_call: TRBD2
cdr3_aa: CASSLFGGGTGPYEQYF

v_call: TRBV5-6
clone_size: once
j_call: TRBJ1-1
d_call: .
cdr3_aa: CASSLPRGLVNTEAFF

v_call: TRBV9
clone_size: .
j_call: TRBJ2-5
d_call: TRBD2
cdr3_aa: CASSTRLAEETQYF

v_call: TRBV7-2
clone_size: few
j_call: TRBJ2-2
d_call: .
cdr3_aa: CASSLNSGANTGELFF

v_call: TRBV7-3
clone_size: .
j_call: TRBJ2-1
d_call: .
cdr3_aa: CASSRDTPKQFF

v_call: TRBV5-4
clone_size: few
j_call: TRBJ2-2
d_call: .
cdr3_aa: CASRRGLNTNTGELFF

v_call: TRBV6-4
clone_size: .
j_call: TRBJ2-5
d_call: TRBD1
cdr3_aa: CASSVGTGGQETQYF